Shown below are 21 T cell receptor beta chains from a single sample sequenced in a study of cytomegalovirus exposure and HLA in healthy donors (TCRdb year 2017). The method was the immunoSEQ multiplex PCR assay. What TCRdb holds here is the immuneACCESS table cut down to in-frame rearrangements. Part of the clones is not present; checked against another copy, under half of the missing clones reflect an unresolved V gene, and the others are unexplained. The sample table contains some 200,000 clones; only one count was recorded for roughly 86% of them. The leading ten clones occupy around 7.2% of the sample. The sequencing input was PBMCs. Every receptor here comes from a man between 25 and 39 years old in good health and CMV-seropositive.

Points on this clone: The same CDR3 is also encoded by other DNA sequences in this sample. The gene calls are TRBV18 and TRBJ1-2, with D unclear. CDR1 KGHSH and CDR2 LQKENI come from the germline V gene. The V end lost 3 bases, the J end lost 5 bases, and 10 bases lay between the germline ends. The CDR3 has 13 amino acids. CDR3 residues: CASSPQEDYGYTF. Here the CDR3 DNA reads TGTGCCAGCTCACCCCAAGAGGATTATGGCTACACCTTC. Based on the CDR3 plus reference TRBV18 and TRBJ1-2, the full variable domain is NAGVMQNPRHLVRRRGQEARLRCSPMKGHSHVYWYRQLPEEGLKFMVYLQKENIIDESGMPKERFSAEFPKEGPSILRIQQVVRGDSAAYFCASSPQEDYGYTFGSGTRLTVV.

This chain joins TRBV9 and TRBJ2-7; possible D gene TRBD1, 6 bases. V lost 4 bases, J lost 4 bases, and 15 bases lay in between. There are 14 residues in the CDR3. The germline V gene encodes CDR1 SGDLS and CDR2 YYNGEE. This CDR3 is CASSPRTERYEQYF. The CDR3 DNA sequence: TGTGCCAGCAGCCCTAGGACAGAACGTTACGAGCAGTACTTC.

The chain combines TRBV30 with TRBJ1-1, with 10 positions matching TRBD1. With 0 bases clipped from V and 5 bases from J, the junction kept 6 bases outside the gene matches. Per the germline V gene, CDR1 is GTSNPN and CDR2 is SVGIG (reference sequence). The CDR3 loop spans 15 amino acids. The CDR3 loop reads CAWSVLGTGETEAFF. CDR3 coding DNA: TGTGCCTGGAGTGTACTCGGGACAGGGGAGACTGAAGCTTTCTTT.

This clone was seen only a few times. The chain has TRBV29-1 and TRBJ1-2; D gene uncertain. The germline V and J ends were trimmed by 4 bases and 8 bases, with 11 bases remaining between them. Germline CDR1 is SQVTM and CDR2 is ANQGSEA. This CDR3 contains 11 residues. CDR3 coding DNA: TGCAGCGTTGTGGAGGGTGAGGGCTACACCTTC. Amino acids: CSVVEGEGYTF.

On this clone: Germline is not matched at one junction end, which may reflect a read error. The rearrangement links TRBV6-6 to TRBJ2-7, with D perhaps TRBD2 (6 bases). In germline, CDR1 is MNHNY, CDR2 SVGAGI (reference sequence). This CDR3 contains 14 residues. CDR3 amino acids: CASSDSGLPYEQYF. The CDR3 DNA reads as TGTGCCAGCAGTGACTCGGGACTCCCCTACGAGCAGTACTTC.

The CDR3 DNA sequence: TGTGCCAGCAGTGAGGGGGAGCCCCAGCATTTT. Translated, it gives CASSEGEPQHF. The rearrangement links TRBV6-1 to TRBJ1-5; possibly TRBD1 for D (5 bases). The CDR3 consists of 11 residues. The ends were cut back, 3 bases at V and 8 bases at J, with 5 bases in the middle. Germline CDR1 and CDR2: MNHNS and SASEGT.

The chain joins TRBV30 to TRBJ2-3; the match to TRBD2 covers 8 bases. CDR1 is GTSNPN, CDR2 SVGIG, per germline (reference sequence). J gave up 6 bases and V 1 base, and 12 bases lay outside the gene matches. This CDR3 has 16 residues. This CDR3 is CAWSEPGGPGRDTQYF. The CDR3 region has the DNA TGTGCCTGGAGTGAACCGGGGGGGCCGGGGAGGGATACGCAGTATTTT.

V is TRBV9 and J is TRBJ2-2; D tentatively reads TRBD1 or TRBD2 (5 bases each). This CDR3 region has 18 residues. Germline V gene sequence: CDR1 SGDLS, CDR2 YYNGEE. V gave up 0 bases and J gave up 3 bases, with 18 bases separating them. For the CDR3, the DNA is TGTGCCAGCAGCGTAGGTGGAGGCAACAAGGGGTACACCGGGGAGCTGTTTTTT. Its translation: CASSVGGGNKGYTGELFF. The full variable domain, its missing parts supplied by reference TRBV9 and TRBJ2-2, is DSGVTQTPKHLITATGQRVTLRCSPRSGDLSVYWYQQSLDQGLQFLIQYYNGEERAKGNILERFSAQQFPDLHSELNLSSLELGDSALYFCASSVGGGNKGYTGELFFGEGSRLTVL.

Comments on this clone: The junction and the germline gene differ at one end; a read error may be behind it. The V gene is TRBV5-1, the J gene TRBJ2-1, with D possibly matching TRBD1 (6 bases). This CDR3 has 16 residues. Looked up from germline, CDR1 is SGHRS and CDR2 is YFSETQ. CDR3 sequence: CASSLAGRGYYDEQFF. CDR3 nucleotide sequence: TGCGCCAGCAGCTTGGCGGGCAGGGGATACTACGATGAGCAGTTCTTC.

The gene calls are TRBV5-6 and TRBJ2-7; D perhaps matches TRBD1 (6 bases). There are 13 residues in the CDR3. V lost 3 bases and J 6 bases, leaving 13 bases between the germline ends. Germline CDR1 is SGHDT and CDR2 is YYEEEE. The DNA for the CDR3 is TGTGCCAGCAGCTCTGGACAGCTCCCCGAGCAGTACTTC. Translating it yields CASSSGQLPEQYF.

A single count supports this clone. The chain links TRBV6-5 to TRBJ1-1, with 9 bases matching TRBD1. V lost 6 bases and J lost 12; bases outside the gene matches: 8. CDR1 is MNHEY, CDR2 SVGAGI, per germline. The CDR3 totals 12 residues. The CDR3 is CASSPGQGRTFF. The CDR3 nucleotides are TGTGCCAGCAGCCCAGGACAGGGGAGGACTTTCTTT.

This clone has only a few counts. V is TRBV19 and J is TRBJ2-7, with D perhaps matching TRBD1 or TRBD2 (5 bases each). The CDR3 totals 14 residues. The germline V gene has CDR1 LNHDA and CDR2 SQIVND (reference sequence). Between the trimmed V and J ends, which lost 5 bases and 0 bases, there was a span of 11 bases. CDR3 DNA: TGTGCCAGTAGTTGGGACCGACGCTCCTACGAGCAGTACTTC. It is translated as CASSWDRRSYEQYF.

By share, this clone counts as medium-sized (0.01 to 0.1%). This sample includes further DNA sequences coding for the same CDR3. The V and J genes are TRBV28 and TRBJ1-2; TRBD1 might be the D (5 bases). Germline assignment: CDR1 MDHEN and CDR2 SYDVKM. The ends were cut back, 8 bases at V and 0 bases at J, with 7 bases in the middle. The CDR3 consists of 12 residues. The CDR3 DNA is TGTGCCAGCCAGGGCGCTAACTATGGCTACACCTTC. Translated: CASQGANYGYTF.

The rearrangement joins TRBV14 to TRBJ2-3, with a weak D call TRBD1 (6 bases). The CDR3 runs to 15 residues. Germline V gives CDR1 SGHDN, CDR2 FVKESK. Trimming removed 5 bases at V and 5 bases at J, with 17 bases between. CDR3 protein: CASSARRGGIDTQYF. The DNA of the CDR3 is TGTGCCAGCAGCGCAAGGCGAGGGGGAATAGATACGCAGTATTTT.

The chain couples TRBV28 to TRBJ2-7; no reliable D call. The CDR3 totals 13 residues. Germline CDR1 is MDHEN and CDR2 is SYDVKM. V was trimmed by 3 bases and J by 4 bases, leaving 10 bases between them. This chain's CDR3 is CASSLRYTYEQYF. For the CDR3, the DNA is TGTGCCAGCAGTTTGAGATATACTTACGAGCAGTACTTC.

The V gene is TRBV5-1, the J gene TRBJ1-5, with D maybe TRBD1 (5 bases). Germline V gene lookup returns CDR1 SGHRS and CDR2 YFSETQ. Deletions cut 0 bases from V and 4 bases from J, with 8 bases between. This CDR3 is 14 amino acids long. CDR3 bases: TGCGCCAGCAGCTTGGGGGGCCTAAATCAGCCCCAGCATTTT. Protein sequence: CASSLGGLNQPQHF.

The CDR3 loop is CASTSGRFYEQYF. CDR3 nucleotides: TGTGCCAGCACTAGCGGGAGGTTTTACGAGCAGTACTTC. The J gene is TRBJ2-7, the V gene TRBV19; the match to TRBD2 covers 12 bases. Germline CDR1 is LNHDA and CDR2 is SQIVND (reference sequence). Losses at the gene ends were 9 bases for V and 4 bases for J; bases not matched to a gene: 4. The CDR3 contains 13 residues.

This clone was seen only once. This rearrangement joins TRBV19 to TRBJ2-5; possibly TRBD2 for D (6 bases). Germline CDR1 LNHDA, CDR2 SQIVND (reference sequence). V lost 3 bases, J lost 1 base, and 6 bases lay in between. The CDR3 is made up of 13 amino acids. CDR3 in amino acids: CASSIGSQETQYF. The CDR3 DNA is TGTGCCAGTAGTATCGGGAGCCAAGAGACCCAGTACTTC. The full variable domain, rest sourced from reference TRBV19 and TRBJ2-5, is DGGITQSPKYLFRKEGQNVTLSCEQNLNHDAMYWYRQDPGQGLRLIYYSQIVNDFQKGDIAEGYSVSREKKESFPLTVTSAQKNPTAFYLCASSIGSQETQYFGPGTRLLVL.

The chain links TRBV5-1 to TRBJ2-7, with D maybe TRBD1 (5 bases). The ends were cut back, 0 bases at V and 3 bases at J, with 13 bases in the middle. The CDR3 runs to 15 residues. Per germline, CDR1 SGHRS and CDR2 YFSETQ. The CDR3 spells CASSLAPDTYYEQYF. CDR3 sequence (DNA): TGCGCCAGCAGCTTGGCCCCGGACACATACTACGAGCAGTACTTC. The entire variable domain, with the rest obtained from reference TRBV5-1 and TRBJ2-7, is as follows: KAGVTQTPRYLIKTRGQQVTLSCSPISGHRSVSWYQQTPGQGLQFLFEYFSETQRNKGNFPGRFSGRQFSNSRSEMNVSTLELGDSALYLCASSLAPDTYYEQYFGPGTRLTVT.

The chain is built from TRBV7-9 and TRBJ2-1; TRBD2 matches at 9 bases. Trimming took 5 bases from V and 3 from J; bases not matched to a gene: 5. The CDR3 contains 15 residues. Germline CDR1 reads SEHNR; CDR2 reads FQNEAQ (reference sequence). The CDR3 DNA reads as TGTGCCAGCAGCGACAGCGGGGGGAGCTACAATGAGCAGTTCTTC. Its protein product is CASSDSGGSYNEQFF.

The V call is TRBV9, the J call TRBJ2-2; TRBD2 is a possible D gene (6 bases). The CDR3 contains 18 residues. V was shortened by 4 bases and J by 0 bases, with 19 bases between the two germline ends. Per germline, CDR1 SGDLS and CDR2 YYNGEE. In nucleotides, the CDR3 is TGTGCCAGCAGCTCCCGTGGGGGGATAGTCCCGAACACCGGGGAGCTGTTTTTT. As protein: CASSSRGGIVPNTGELFF.